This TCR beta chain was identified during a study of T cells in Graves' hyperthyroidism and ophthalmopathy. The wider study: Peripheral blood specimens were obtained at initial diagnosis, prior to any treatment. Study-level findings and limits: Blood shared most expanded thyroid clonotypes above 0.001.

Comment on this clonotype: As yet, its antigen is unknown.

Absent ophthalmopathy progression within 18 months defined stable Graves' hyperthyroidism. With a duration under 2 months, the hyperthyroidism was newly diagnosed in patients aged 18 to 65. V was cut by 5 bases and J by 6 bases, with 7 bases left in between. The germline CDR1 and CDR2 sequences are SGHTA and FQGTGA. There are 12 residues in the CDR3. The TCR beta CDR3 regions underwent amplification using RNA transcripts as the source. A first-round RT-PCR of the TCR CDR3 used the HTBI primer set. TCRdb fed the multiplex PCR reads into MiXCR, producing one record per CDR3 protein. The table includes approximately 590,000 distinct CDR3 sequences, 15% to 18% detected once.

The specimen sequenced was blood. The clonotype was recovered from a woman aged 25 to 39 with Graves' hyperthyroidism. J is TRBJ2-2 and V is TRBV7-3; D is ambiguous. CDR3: CASSVIPGELFF. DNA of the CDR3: TGTGCCAGCAGCGTCATCCCCGGGGAGCTGTTTTTT.